This entry is about one T cell receptor beta chain. Its antigen is as yet unknown. These data originate in a study of shared clonotypes between healthy human individuals. Background on the study: Donor composition was two women and three men, aged 18 to 49.

General study results and limits: Depth was large, yet rarefaction showed that sorted-subset sequencing was incomplete. Non-shared clonotypes had lower generation probabilities than those shared by all four donors.

Germline V gives CDR1 LNHDA, CDR2 SQIVND (reference sequence). Trimming cost V 6 bases and J 0 bases; bases outside gene matches: 8. This CDR3 region has 16 residues. CD4+ cells were split into CD45RA+ naive and CD45RA-negative memory subsets. Assay: immunoSEQ multiplex PCR; the TCRdb copy retains only in-frame clones and omits some. The table lists a few million clones, 90% to 95% of them singletons, with under 0.15% in the top ten. V and J are TRBV19 and TRBJ1-5; 7 bases match TRBD1. The sample consisted of naive CD4+ T cells sorted from blood. The subset is: CD45RA+ positively selected. The TCR comes from a man younger than 30 in good health. CDR3: CASSTNRGNSNQPQHF. The CDR3, as DNA: TGTGCCAGTAGCACCAACAGGGGCAATAGCAATCAGCCCCAGCATTTT.